These T cell receptor beta chains were read from a single sample in a study of shared clonotypes between healthy human individuals. Clones were sequenced by immunoSEQ multiplex PCR, and TCRdb holds only the in-frame ones, with some missing. The sample contains 2 million to 2.5 million clones, under 97% of which appear only once. The sequencing input was naive CD4+ T cells sorted from blood. These TCRs come from a man aged 18 to 30 in good health. Each CDR3 is given with its conserved first and last residue. The D gene is left open where the match is weak. Some rows mark clone size as missing; the rest say once, few, many or name a class of expanded clone.

TRBJ2-3,TRBV5-1,NA,NA,CASSTAPGLLRDTQYF,TGCGCCAGCAGCACAGCCCCGGGACTCCTAAGGGATACGCAGTATTTT
TRBJ1-1,TRBV13,NA,TRBD1,CASSSRRGQGLWGTEAFF,TGTGCCAGCAGCAGCCGCCGAGGACAGGGGCTTTGGGGGACTGAAGCTTTCTTT
TRBJ2-7,TRBV18,once,TRBD1,CASSPSPGQQVREQYF,TGTGCCAGCTCACCATCCCCGGGACAGCAGGTTAGGGAGCAGTACTTC
TRBJ2-3,TRBV30,few,NA,CAWSFTDTQYF,TGTGCCTGGAGTTTCACAGATACGCAGTATTTT
TRBJ1-3,TRBV27,NA,NA,CASSLSGTGNTIYF,TGTGCCAGCAGTTTATCGGGGACTGGAAACACCATATATTTT
TRBJ1-1,TRBV18,NA,NA,CASSPPAPGTEAFF,TGTGCCAGCTCACCACCGGCGCCGGGCACTGAAGCTTTCTTT
TRBJ1-5,TRBV18,once,TRBD1,CASSPEQGNQPQHF,TGTGCCAGCTCACCCGAACAGGGGAATCAGCCCCAGCATTTT
TRBJ1-6,TRBV30,NA,TRBD1,CAWNQGAASPLHF,TGTGCCTGGAACCAGGGGGCGGCTTCACCCCTCCACTTT
TRBJ1-4,TRBV25-1,NA,NA,CASSGWTARGEKLFF,TGTGCCAGCAGTGGTTGGACAGCCCGGGGCGAAAAACTGTTTTTT
TRBJ2-2,TRBV6-5,NA,NA,CASGPGLGNTGELFF,TGTGCCAGCGGTCCCGGGTTGGGGAACACCGGGGAGCTGTTTTTT